The 25 T cell receptor beta chains reported below all come from one sample, sequenced in a study of patients and donors after allogeneic stem cell transplantation. TCRdb called the RT-PCR reads again in MiXCR, with one record for every CDR3 protein. The sample carries approximately 200,000 distinct CDR3 sequences, 41% recorded once. Sequences were obtained from blood, either unsorted or a sorted T cell fraction (not recorded which). The source is a human donor who was either an allogeneic HSCT recipient or a stem cell or donor lymphocyte infusion donor (not recorded which). It is not recorded whose cells these are; they may come from a transplant donor.

The chain carries TRBV12-3 or TRBV12-4 and TRBJ1-5, with D perhaps matching TRBD1 (6 bases). Deletions cut 2 bases from V and 6 bases from J, with 11 bases between. The CDR3 totals 14 residues. The CDR3 protein is CASSLRGDSQPQHF. In DNA form, the CDR3 reads TGTGCCAGCAGTTTAAGGGGGGATAGTCAGCCCCAGCATTTT.

The gene calls are TRBV7-9 and TRBJ2-5; no reliable D call. Trimming stripped 1 base from V and 4 bases from J, with 10 bases between. Germline CDR1 SEHNR, CDR2 FQNEAQ (reference sequence). This CDR3 is built from 14 residues. This CDR3 is CASSLVGRPETQYF. The DNA of the CDR3 is TGTGCCAGCAGCTTAGTAGGCAGACCAGAGACCCAGTACTTC.

This chain uses TRBV4-1 with TRBJ2-5; D is possibly TRBD1 (6 bases). The V gene lost 0 bases and the J gene lost 5 bases, with 10 bases spanning the gap. CDR1 is MGHRA, CDR2 YSYEKL, per germline. The CDR3 has 14 amino acids. In DNA, the CDR3 is TGCGCCAGCAGCCAAGACAGGGGATGGGAGACCCAGTACTTC. This gives the protein CASSQDRGWETQYF.

In its sample, this clonotype was seen a few times. The chain has TRBV10-3 and TRBJ1-5; D unclear. The CDR3 sequence is 14 residues long. Trimming removed 1 base at V and 4 bases at J, with 8 bases between. Germline CDR1 ENHRY, CDR2 SYGVKD. CDR3: CAISELGRNQPQHF. CDR3 in DNA: TGTGCCATCAGTGAGTTAGGCAGAAATCAGCCCCAGCATTTT.

This rearrangement joins TRBV4-3 to TRBJ2-2, with TRBD2 matching 10 bases. The CDR3 is 16 residues long. V lost 2 bases, J lost 5 bases, and 5 bases stayed unmatched. CDR1 LGHNA and CDR2 YSLEER come from the germline V gene. CDR3 residues: CASSQSSGSQTGELFF. The DNA for the CDR3 is TGCGCCAGCAGCCAATCTAGCGGGAGTCAAACCGGGGAGCTGTTTTTT.

This chain links TRBV29-1 with TRBJ2-1; 8 bases align to TRBD1. The CDR3 is made up of 13 amino acids. Germline loops: CDR1 SQVTM, CDR2 ANQGSEA. The V segment lost 4 bases and the J segment 3 bases; nucleotides outside the gene matches: 2. This CDR3 reads CSVGGQDYNEQFF. In DNA, the CDR3 is TGCAGCGTTGGGGGACAGGACTACAATGAGCAGTTCTTC.

The chain uses TRBV10-3 and TRBJ1-2; maybe TRBD1 (6 bases). V shed 2 bases and J shed 6 bases, with 22 bases lying between them. Germline V gene data show CDR1 as ENHRY and CDR2 as SYGVKD. This CDR3 region has 17 residues. CDR3 nucleotides: TGTGCCATCAGTGAGCCCAGGCCAGGGGATTGGGAAGATGGCTACACCTTC. This gives the protein CAISEPRPGDWEDGYTF.

J is TRBJ2-5 and V is TRBV14; TRBD2 is a possible D gene (5 bases). Trimming shortened V by 2 bases and J by 1 base, and 14 bases separated the two germline ends. This CDR3 contains 16 residues. The germline V gene has CDR1 SGHDN and CDR2 FVKESK. CDR3 amino acids: CASSQRAPGGQETQYF. The DNA for the CDR3 is TGTGCCAGCAGCCAAAGGGCCCCAGGAGGCCAAGAGACCCAGTACTTC.

This clonotype was seen more than once but under ten times. The gene calls are TRBV29-1 and TRBJ2-7, with D unclear. CDR3 size: 11 residues. With 6 bases removed from V and 0 bases from J, the gap between germline ends came to 6 bases. Germline V gives CDR1 SQVTM, CDR2 ANQGSEA. The CDR3 region has the DNA TGCAGCGTCGCGAGCTCCTACGAGCAGTACTTC. Its translation is CSVASSYEQYF.

Only one count was recorded for this clonotype. The chain uses TRBV10-3 and TRBJ2-7; D gene ambiguous. V dropped 4 bases and J dropped 2 bases, with 9 bases sitting between them. CDR3 size: 13 residues. CDR1 and CDR2 (germline): ENHRY, SYGVKD. For the CDR3, the DNA is TGTGCCATCAGTGCCCAGAAAACCTACGAGCAGTACTTC. Its translation: CAISAQKTYEQYF.

This chain uses TRBV4-3 with TRBJ2-1; 11 nucleotides match TRBD2. This CDR3 has 20 amino acids. The V and J ends lost 1 base and 0 bases, in that order; junction bases with no gene match: 11. CDR1 and CDR2 (germline): LGHNA, YSLEER. CDR3 bases: TGCGCCAGCAGCCAAGGCCCGACTAGCGGGACTCTTAGCTCCTACAATGAGCAGTTCTTC. Amino acids: CASSQGPTSGTLSSYNEQFF.

The gene calls are TRBV10-3 and TRBJ2-3; D remains ambiguous. Germline lookup yields CDR1 ENHRY and CDR2 SYGVKD. This CDR3 is built from 11 residues. Trimming cost V 0 bases and J 10 bases, with 5 bases left between them. Written as DNA, the CDR3 is TGTGCCATCAGTGAGTCCCGTTCGCAGTATTTT. It encodes CAISESRSQYF.

CDR3 nucleotides: TGTGCCAGCAGCCAGACCCAATCGGGAGAGACCCAGTACTTC. Translating gives CASSQTQSGETQYF. J is TRBJ2-5 and V is TRBV6-2 or TRBV6-3; D gene unclear. The V end was cut by 6 bases, the J end by 4 bases, with 15 bases between. There are 14 residues in the CDR3. CDR1 and CDR2 (germline): MNHEY, SVGEGT.

This chain joins TRBV5-1 and TRBJ2-7, with D perhaps TRBD1 (6 bases). Germline CDR1 reads SGHRS; CDR2 reads YFSETQ. V shed 2 bases and J shed 3 bases, with 12 bases lying between them. There are 14 residues in the CDR3. CDR3 region: CASSFRDTGYEQYF. CDR3 DNA sequence: TGCGCCAGCAGCTTCCGGGACACGGGCTACGAGCAGTACTTC.

This clonotype has a handful of counts. This chain joins TRBV10-3 and TRBJ2-2, with 8 bases lining up with TRBD1. V trimming: 4 bases; J trimming: 6 bases; junction bases outside the gene matches: 4. CDR3 length equals 14 residues. Germline assignment: CDR1 ENHRY and CDR2 SYGVKD. CDR3 sequence: CAISGTGTPGELFF. CDR3 sequence (DNA): TGTGCCATCAGTGGGACAGGGACCCCCGGGGAGCTGTTTTTT.

This clonotype has more than one count but fewer than ten. This chain uses TRBV4-2 with TRBJ1-4, with 9 positions matching TRBD1. Trimming cost V 8 bases and J 4 bases; bases outside gene matches: 11. The CDR3 runs to 16 residues. Germline loops: CDR1 LGHNA, CDR2 YNFKEQ. CDR3 in amino acids: CASGRTGEAYNEKLFF. In nucleotides, the CDR3 is TGTGCCAGCGGAAGGACAGGGGAGGCTTATAATGAAAAACTGTTTTTT.

This clonotype was observed a single time. This rearrangement joins TRBV18 to TRBJ2-1; D unresolved. V lost 8 bases and J 7 bases, leaving 12 bases between the germline ends. The CDR3 consists of 12 residues. Germline lookup yields CDR1 KGHSH and CDR2 LQKENI. In nucleotides, the CDR3 is TGTGCCAGCACTGGACCGAGAAATGAGCAGTTCTTC. As protein: CASTGPRNEQFF.

This clonotype was observed a few times. This chain links TRBV28 with TRBJ1-2; 9 positions match TRBD1. Germline-derived CDR1 and CDR2 are MDHEN and SYDVKM. CDR3 length: 16 residues. The J segment lost 2 bases and the V segment lost 5 bases, leaving 9 bases of the junction unmatched. CDR3 DNA: TGTGCCAGCAGTAATACAGGGGGCCGCTTCAACTATGGCTACACCTTC. It codes for CASSNTGGRFNYGYTF.

The rearrangement links TRBV6-2 or TRBV6-3 to TRBJ1-5; maybe TRBD1 (6 bases). The CDR3 totals 15 residues. Germline V gene data show CDR1 as MNHEY and CDR2 as SVGEGT. V shed 4 bases and J shed 7 bases, with 17 bases lying between them. The CDR3 coding sequence is TGTGCCAGCAGTTCCTCCGGGGGGCCACGGCAGCCCCAGCATTTT. It is translated as CASSSSGGPRQPQHF.

The chain employs TRBV5-6 and TRBJ1-1; 8 bases line up with TRBD1. This CDR3 has 16 residues. Unmatched junction bases numbered 9, after V lost 4 bases and J lost 1 base. Germline values: CDR1 SGHDT, CDR2 YYEEEE. The DNA for the CDR3 is TGTGCCAGCAGCCCATACAGGGGGAGGGCGAACACTGAAGCTTTCTTT. Translating gives CASSPYRGRANTEAFF.

This clonotype showed up just a few times. The chain links TRBV4-1 to TRBJ1-1; the D gene is possibly TRBD1 (5 bases). From germline, CDR1 is MGHRA and CDR2 YSYEKL. The CDR3 runs to 15 residues. Trimming cost V 0 bases and J 3 bases, with 11 bases left between them. The CDR3 sequence: CASSQDPLGDTEAFF. The CDR3 DNA is TGCGCCAGCAGCCAAGATCCCTTGGGGGACACTGAAGCTTTCTTT.

The chain uses TRBV29-1 and TRBJ2-1, with a tentative D call TRBD1 (5 bases). The CDR3 is 14 residues long. CDR1 and CDR2 (germline): SQVTM, ANQGSEA. V was clipped by 7 bases and J by 2 bases, with 15 bases between them. The DNA for the CDR3 is TGCAGCGAAGACCCCTGGGGCCCCTACAATGAGCAGTTCTTC. Its protein is CSEDPWGPYNEQFF.

The chain has TRBV5-1 and TRBJ2-7, with D possibly matching TRBD2 (6 bases). V gave up 0 bases and J gave up 3 bases, with 10 bases separating them. From germline, CDR1 is SGHRS and CDR2 YFSETQ. The CDR3 extends over 14 amino acids. DNA for the CDR3: TGCGCCAGCAGCTTGGAACAGGACTACTACGAGCAGTACTTC. It is translated as CASSLEQDYYEQYF.

The chain has TRBV5-1 and TRBJ2-1, with TRBD2 as a possible D gene (6 bases). The V end was cut by 7 bases, the J end by 6 bases, with 17 bases between. The CDR3 totals 14 residues. From germline, CDR1 is SGHRS and CDR2 YFSETQ. The CDR3 DNA reads TGCGCCAGCGGGACCGGGGCGGAGGGCAATGAGCAGTTCTTC. This encodes CASGTGAEGNEQFF.

The V call is TRBV7-9, the J call TRBJ1-3; D gene ambiguous. Per germline, CDR1 SEHNR and CDR2 FQNEAQ (reference sequence). The CDR3 is 16 amino acids. The V gene lost 2 bases and the J gene lost 0 bases, with 11 bases spanning the gap. In DNA, the CDR3 is TGTGCCAGCAGCTTAAAGTTAACTTTCTCTGGAAACACCATATATTTT. Its translation: CASSLKLTFSGNTIYF.